Below are 31 T cell receptor beta chains sequenced from a single sample in a study of T cell clusters in autoimmune cytopenias. Multiplex touch-down PCR amplified TRB using TRB-A and TRB-B pools in one tube. One entry per CDR3 protein, without DNA, is what TCRdb gives after re-calling the multiplex PCR reads. This sample's table reports fewer than 6,500 distinct CDR3 sequences. Each sample's input was approximately 270 ng genomic DNA, 30,000 to 45,000 genome equivalents. Sequenced input: peripheral blood. The receptors originated from a human donor with an autoimmune cytopenia or autoimmune hepatitis (not recorded which).

By frequency, this clonotype is medium-sized. The V gene is TRBV6-6, the J gene TRBJ2-7; the D gene TCRdb calls, TRBD2, cannot be checked with no DNA. CDR3 length: 16 amino acids. Germline CDR1 is MNHNY and CDR2 is SVGAGI (reference sequence). The CDR3 loop is CASSYSTSGSGFEQYF.

The chain joins TRBV27 to TRBJ1-6; TCRdb's D gene call, TRBD1, goes unchecked for lack of DNA. The CDR3 is 14 residues long. Germline CDR1 reads MNHEY; CDR2 reads SMNVEV (reference sequence). The CDR3 here is CASRWGSFGSPLHF.

The rearrangement uses TRBV5-4 and TRBJ2-7. Germline V CDR1 and CDR2: SGHNT, YYREEE (reference sequence). CDR3 length equals 15 residues. The CDR3 spells CASSTETGRAYEQYF.

Considering frequency, this clonotype is medium-sized. This chain links TRBV20-1 with TRBJ1-2. The CDR3 spans 13 residues. Per the germline V gene, CDR1 is DFQATT and CDR2 is SNEGSKA (reference sequence). CDR3 amino acids: CSAGHRPNYGYTF.

This clonotype is identified as medium-sized from frequency. The chain uses TRBV6-1 and TRBJ2-7; TCRdb indicates TRBD1, and absent DNA this call remains unverified. CDR3 length equals 13 residues. Germline lookup yields CDR1 MNHNS and CDR2 SASEGT. CDR3 amino acids: CASSGQGTYEQYF.

By frequency, this clonotype registers medium-sized (0.01 to 0.1%). The rearrangement joins TRBV29-1 to TRBJ1-2. CDR3 length: 13 residues. The germline gives CDR1 SQVTM, CDR2 ANQGSEA. The CDR3 sequence: CSVAHVLTYGYTF.

The chain couples TRBV5-1 to TRBJ1-6; TCRdb indicates TRBD1, and absent DNA this call remains unverified. The CDR3 is 16 residues long. The germline V gene has CDR1 SGHRS and CDR2 YFSETQ. CDR3 residues: CASTPGQGASGSPLHF.

Judged by frequency, this clonotype is medium-sized. The rearrangement joins TRBV6-5 to TRBJ1-1. The CDR3 consists of 13 residues. Germline values: CDR1 MNHEY, CDR2 SVGAGI. The CDR3 sequence: CASTGPANTEAFF.

This clonotype is identified as medium-sized from frequency. This chain links TRBV20-1 with TRBJ1-6. Per the germline V gene, CDR1 is DFQATT and CDR2 is SNEGSKA (reference sequence). The CDR3 runs to 13 residues. This CDR3 is CSAKISYNSPLHF.

This clonotype ranks as medium-sized in terms of frequency. V is TRBV7-2 and J is TRBJ2-3; the D gene TCRdb calls, TRBD1, cannot be checked with no DNA. This CDR3 is 14 amino acids long. In germline, CDR1 is SGHTA, CDR2 FQGNSA. The CDR3 reads CASSLEGGSDTQYF.

The rearrangement uses TRBV19 and TRBJ1-2; there is no DNA to check the TCRdb D call of TRBD1. CDR3 length equals 15 residues. The germline V gene encodes CDR1 LNHDA and CDR2 SQIVND (reference sequence). This chain's CDR3 is CASSTLRGSIYGYTF. Using reference TRBV19 and TRBJ1-2 for the parts outside the CDR3, the full variable domain is DGGITQSPKYLFRKEGQNVTLSCEQNLNHDAMYWYRQDPGQGLRLIYYSQIVNDFQKGDIAEGYSVSREKKESFPLTVTSAQKNPTAFYLCASSTLRGSIYGYTFGSGTRLTVV.

The chain joins TRBV5-1 to TRBJ2-3; TCRdb reports TRBD2, a call that lacks DNA to check it against. Germline V gene lookup returns CDR1 SGHRS and CDR2 YFSETQ. There are 15 residues in the CDR3. This chain's CDR3 is CASSRAMIGTDTQYF.

This chain joins TRBV10-1 and TRBJ1-6; TCRdb designates TRBD1, a call that cannot be tested without DNA. Germline V gene sequence: CDR1 WNHNN, CDR2 SYGVQD (reference sequence). This CDR3 region has 13 residues. The CDR3 is CASSGSGGSPLHF.

By frequency, this clonotype is medium-sized. The rearrangement uses TRBV10-2 and TRBJ2-3; TCRdb gives TRBD1 as the D gene, but with no DNA this cannot be confirmed. The CDR3 is 14 residues long. Germline V gene lookup returns CDR1 WSHSY and CDR2 SAAADI. The CDR3 loop is CASSPGHYTDTQYF.

The gene calls are TRBV6-1 and TRBJ1-5. The CDR3 is 17 residues long. In germline, CDR1 is MNHNS, CDR2 SASEGT. CDR3 loop: CASSELRQADSNQPQHF.

This clonotype is classed as medium-sized by frequency. The chain carries TRBV10-2 and TRBJ2-4; TCRdb reports TRBD2, a call that lacks DNA to check it against. Germline CDR1 WSHSY, CDR2 SAAADI. The CDR3 runs to 14 residues. The CDR3 spells CASRAGRGKNIQYF.

According to its frequency, this clonotype is medium-sized (0.01 to 0.1%). The V call is TRBV7-9, the J call TRBJ2-1; with no DNA, the TCRdb D assignment of TRBD1 cannot be verified. CDR1 and CDR2 (germline): SEHNR, FQNEAQ (reference sequence). The CDR3 loop spans 15 amino acids. The CDR3 region is CASSLWGGTYNEQFF.

By frequency, this clonotype registers medium-sized. The rearrangement joins TRBV5-6 to TRBJ1-5. The CDR3 has 15 amino acids. Germline CDR1 reads SGHDT; CDR2 reads YYEEEE. CDR3 in amino acids: CASSLVRDGNQPQHF.

The chain employs TRBV20-1 and TRBJ2-7; the D call of TRBD1 rests on TCRdb alone, since no DNA is present to check it. Germline V lookup: CDR1 DFQATT, CDR2 SNEGSKA (reference sequence). The CDR3 is 16 residues long. This chain's CDR3 is CSARDSVGGGYYEQYF.

The chain joins TRBV12-3 or TRBV12-4 to TRBJ1-3; TCRdb returns TRBD1, unconfirmable since there is no DNA. There are 14 residues in the CDR3. CDR3 amino acids: CASSLGQGADTIYF.

Measured by frequency, this clonotype is medium-sized. This rearrangement joins TRBV30 to TRBJ2-5; the D call from TCRdb, TRBD2, cannot be confirmed without DNA. The CDR3 runs 12 residues. Germline V lookup: CDR1 GTSNPN, CDR2 SVGIG (reference sequence). This chain's CDR3 is CAWSGTGETQYF.

Measured by frequency, this clonotype is medium-sized (0.01 to 0.1%). The CDR3 sequence is CASSTSLNNEQFF. The gene calls are TRBV6-6 and TRBJ2-1; lacking DNA, the TRBD2 call made by TCRdb goes unchecked. The V gene's germline CDR1 is MNHNY and CDR2 SVGAGI (reference sequence). This CDR3 spans 13 amino acids.

By frequency, this clonotype registers medium-sized. The chain has TRBV19 and TRBJ2-2; TCRdb's assignment of TRBD1 cannot be checked, as there is no DNA. CDR1 LNHDA and CDR2 SQIVND come from the germline V gene (reference sequence). The CDR3 is 15 amino acids. This CDR3 is CASSIKVGPSGELFF.

This clonotype is deemed medium-sized (0.01 to 0.1%) by its frequency. V and J are TRBV19 and TRBJ1-2; without DNA, the TCRdb call of TRBD1 cannot be checked. Germline CDR1 LNHDA, CDR2 SQIVND (reference sequence). This CDR3 contains 15 residues. CDR3 sequence: CASSTGDRTNYGYTF.

The rearrangement joins TRBV6-5 to TRBJ1-1. CDR1 MNHEY and CDR2 SVGAGI come from the germline V gene. This CDR3 region has 14 residues. This CDR3 is CASRDLPGPKGAFF.

Judged by frequency, this clonotype is medium-sized. The chain has TRBV30 and TRBJ2-2; lacking DNA, the TRBD1 call made by TCRdb goes unchecked. The CDR3 sequence is 13 residues long. Germline V gene sequence: CDR1 GTSNPN, CDR2 SVGIG (reference sequence). The CDR3 loop is CASRTGRTGELFF.

The chain links TRBV5-4 to TRBJ1-2; TCRdb's D gene call, TRBD1, goes unchecked for lack of DNA. The length of the CDR3 is 15 residues. From germline, CDR1 is SGHNT and CDR2 YYREEE (reference sequence). This CDR3 is CASSFQTGGNYGYTF.

This chain links TRBV20-1 with TRBJ2-3; TCRdb proposes TRBD2, but this gene call is untestable without DNA. This CDR3 comprises 15 residues. CDR1 DFQATT and CDR2 SNEGSKA come from the germline V gene (reference sequence). The CDR3 loop reads CSARVSGTSTDTQYF.

The V and J genes are TRBV11-2 and TRBJ2-7; TCRdb's D call, TRBD1, is unchecked because there is no DNA. The CDR3 loop spans 14 amino acids. Germline V gives CDR1 SGHAT, CDR2 FQNNGV. The CDR3 reads CASSLGTSAYEQYF.

The chain joins TRBV5-6 to TRBJ1-2. The CDR3 length is 17 residues. CDR1 and CDR2 from the germline V gene are SGHDT and YYEEEE. The CDR3 is CASSPSGRGRANYGYTF.

Measured by frequency, this clonotype is medium-sized. The chain recombines TRBV12-3 or TRBV12-4 with TRBJ1-6. The CDR3 runs 13 residues. CDR3 residues: CASMTRYNSPLHF.